Below, 20 T cell receptor beta chains from the same sample are listed, as sequenced in a study of shared clonotypes between healthy human individuals. Only in-frame clones appear in the TCRdb table, and some are missing; sequencing was by immunoSEQ multiplex PCR. Of over a million clones in the sample, 98% were seen once. Source material: naive CD4+ T cells sorted from blood. Described subset: CD45RA+ positively selected. These receptors originate from a young man in good health.

V gene TRBV5-4 combines with J gene TRBJ2-1, with 7 bases lining up with TRBD2. Germline V CDR1 and CDR2: SGHNT, YYREEE (reference sequence). CDR3 length: 15 residues. J lost 9 bases, V lost 0 bases, and 9 bases had no gene match. The chain's CDR3 is CASSLAAGDRPEQFF. CDR3 nucleotide sequence: TGTGCCAGCAGCTTGGCCGCGGGAGATCGACCTGAGCAGTTCTTC. Looking up the rest from reference TRBV5-4 and TRBJ2-1 gives the full variable domain: ETGVTQSPTHLIKTRGQQVTLRCSSQSGHNTVSWYQQALGQGPQFIFQYYREEENGRGNFPPRFSGLQFPNYSSELNVNALELDDSALYLCASSLAAGDRPEQFFGPGTRLTVL.

The rearrangement links TRBV29-1 to TRBJ1-1; no firm D call. CDR1 is SQVTM and CDR2 is ANQGSEA in the germline V gene. V was pared by 4 bases and J by 3 bases, with 18 bases between. This CDR3 spans 15 amino acids. CDR3 loop: CSVGGALGWDTEAFF. The CDR3 DNA is TGCAGCGTTGGAGGCGCTTTGGGATGGGACACTGAAGCTTTCTTT.

This clone occurred once. This chain joins TRBV6-5 and TRBJ2-1, with D possibly TRBD1 on 6 matching bases. This CDR3 contains 15 residues. Per the germline V gene, CDR1 is MNHEY and CDR2 is SVGAGI. Trimming removed 6 bases from V and 3 bases from J, with 15 bases in between. CDR3 region: CASRGRGYNYNEQFF. CDR3 bases: TGTGCCAGCAGGGGCAGGGGATACAACTACAATGAGCAGTTCTTC.

This clone was seen just once. The V and J genes are TRBV14 and TRBJ2-7, with D perhaps given as TRBD1 or TRBD2 (5 bases each). Germline CDR1 and CDR2: SGHDN and FVKESK. There are 15 residues in the CDR3. The V gene lost 2 bases and the J gene lost 2 bases, with 13 bases spanning the gap. CDR3 sequence (DNA): TGTGCCAGCAGCCAACTGGGCCGGGGCACCTACGAGCAGTACTTC. It encodes CASSQLGRGTYEQYF.

The CDR3 region has the DNA TGTGCCAGCAGCTCATTTAGTAGGCGCACAGATACGCAGTATTTT. Residues: CASSSFSRRTDTQYF. The chain is built from TRBV11-2 and TRBJ2-3; D ambiguous. This CDR3 region has 15 residues. CDR1 and CDR2 from the germline V gene are SGHAT and FQNNGV. V was pared by 4 bases and J by 1 base, with 12 bases between. The whole variable domain, remainder taken from reference TRBV11-2 and TRBJ2-3, is EAGVAQSPRYKIIEKRQSVAFWCNPISGHATLYWYQQILGQGPKLLIQFQNNGVVDDSQLPKDRFSAERLKGVDSTLKIQPAKLEDSAVYLCASSSFSRRTDTQYFGPGTRLTVL.

In DNA form, the CDR3 reads TGTGCCAGTAGTATCGGACAGGGACATAGCAATCAGCCCCAGCATTTT. This gives the protein CASSIGQGHSNQPQHF. This chain uses TRBV19 with TRBJ1-5; 8 nucleotides agree with TRBD1. The CDR3 runs 16 residues. Germline V gene data show CDR1 as LNHDA and CDR2 as SQIVND (reference sequence). J gave up 0 bases and V 3 bases, and 4 bases lay outside the gene matches.

The rearrangement links TRBV11-3 to TRBJ1-1, with D possibly TRBD1 on 6 matching bases. There are 13 residues in the CDR3. Trimming took 5 bases from V and 1 from J, leaving 8 bases between them. CDR1 and CDR2 (germline): SGHNT, YENEEA. In DNA form, the CDR3 reads TGTGCCAGCAGCCAACAGGGGAACACTGAAGCTTTCTTT. Translation: CASSQQGNTEAFF.

The CDR3 region has the DNA TGTGCCAGCAGTCTACCGGACAGGGACTCCTACAATGAGCAGTTCTTC. As protein: CASSLPDRDSYNEQFF. The chain carries TRBV28 and TRBJ2-1, with 8 bases that match TRBD1. This CDR3 has 16 amino acids. Trimming removed 5 bases from V and 0 bases from J; junction bases left unmatched: 6. Germline V gene lookup returns CDR1 MDHEN and CDR2 SYDVKM.

This clone has just one count. The genes are TRBV30 and TRBJ2-2; 8 bases are shared with TRBD2. The CDR3 sequence is 14 residues long. CDR1 is GTSNPN, CDR2 SVGIG, per germline (reference sequence). J was trimmed by 6 bases and V by 0 bases; bases with no gene match: 3. CDR3 coding DNA: TGTGCCTGGAGTGTCCTAGCGGGCTCCGGGGAGCTGTTTTTT. It yields the protein CAWSVLAGSGELFF. The variable domain in full, with the rest retrieved from reference TRBV30 and TRBJ2-2, is SQTIHQWPATLVQPVGSPLSLECTVEGTSNPNLYWYRQAAGRGLQLLFYSVGIGQISSEVPQNLSASRPQDRQFILSSKKLLLSDSGFYLCAWSVLAGSGELFFGEGSRLTVL.

This rearrangement joins TRBV7-2 to TRBJ2-7, with 9 bases matching TRBD2. V shed 2 bases, J shed 1 base, and the junction held 15 bases outside the gene matches. Germline V gene data show CDR1 as SGHTA and CDR2 as FQGNSA. This CDR3 is built from 19 residues. This CDR3 is CASSLNLLRLAGTSYEQYF. CDR3 nucleotides: TGTGCCAGCAGCTTAAATCTTCTGCGGCTAGCGGGAACTTCCTACGAGCAGTACTTC. The full variable domain, with the rest looked up from reference TRBV7-2 and TRBJ2-7, is GAGVSQSPSNKVTEKGKDVELRCDPISGHTALYWYRQSLGQGLEFLIYFQGNSAPDKSGLPSDRFSAERTGGSVSTLTIQRTQQEDSAVYLCASSLNLLRLAGTSYEQYFGPGTRLTVT.

This chain connects TRBV7-9 to TRBJ2-1; D is ambiguous. The V and J ends lost 1 base and 9 bases respectively, with 10 bases between them. CDR1 and CDR2 from the germline V gene are SEHNR and FQNEAQ (reference sequence). This CDR3 is 13 amino acids long. The CDR3 is CASSLDPQFEQFF. The CDR3 DNA is TGTGCCAGCAGCTTAGATCCACAGTTTGAGCAGTTCTTC.

V is TRBV14 and J is TRBJ2-1, with D perhaps matching TRBD1 or TRBD2 (5 bases each). The CDR3 runs to 17 residues. Trimming cost V 5 bases and J 6 bases, with 23 bases left between them. Germline CDR1 reads SGHDN; CDR2 reads FVKESK. Here the CDR3 DNA reads TGTGCCAGCAGCAAGGGCCCATCGGGGCAACGAACCAATGAGCAGTTCTTC. Its translation is CASSKGPSGQRTNEQFF.

The J gene is TRBJ2-2, the V gene TRBV2; D is ambiguous. Deletions cut 2 bases from V and 2 bases from J, with 15 bases between. The germline gives CDR1 SNHLY, CDR2 FYNNEI. This CDR3 comprises 17 residues. The CDR3 loop reads CASSERVAGANTGELFF. CDR3 nucleotide sequence: TGTGCCAGCAGTGAAAGAGTGGCAGGCGCCAACACCGGGGAGCTGTTTTTT.

The CDR3 protein is CASSPLPGRFNEQFF. The CDR3 region has the DNA TGTGCCAGCTCACCACTGCCGGGACGCTTCAATGAGCAGTTCTTC. V usage is TRBV18 and J usage is TRBJ2-1; possibly TRBD1 or TRBD2 for D (5 bases each). Trimming cost V 1 base and J 6 bases, with 13 bases left between them. The CDR3 totals 15 residues. Per the germline V gene, CDR1 is KGHSH and CDR2 is LQKENI.

The genes are TRBV4-1 and TRBJ2-1; 10 bases fit TRBD2. J gave up 8 bases and V 4 bases, and 14 bases lay outside the gene matches. The CDR3 is 17 residues long. Germline lookup yields CDR1 MGHRA and CDR2 YSYEKL. CDR3 nucleotide sequence: TGCGCCAGCAGCCGTGACCCTCCGGGACTAGCGTTTGATGAGCAGTTCTTC. Its protein is CASSRDPPGLAFDEQFF.

This sequence joins TRBV11-2 and TRBJ2-1; perhaps TRBD2 as D (6 bases). CDR1 is SGHAT and CDR2 is FQNNGV in the germline V gene. V was trimmed by 4 bases and J by 10 bases, leaving 17 bases between them. CDR3 length: 14 residues. The CDR3 is CASSYATILAEQFF. The DNA of the CDR3 is TGTGCCAGCAGCTACGCCACCATCCTAGCGGAGCAGTTCTTC.

The V call is TRBV5-1, the J call TRBJ2-1, with 12 positions matching TRBD2. This CDR3 comprises 15 residues. CDR1 and CDR2 (germline): SGHRS, YFSETQ. V gave up 5 bases and J gave up 4 bases; unmatched junction bases: 4. The CDR3 reads CASRGLAGKYNEQFF. CDR3 DNA: TGCGCCAGCAGAGGACTAGCGGGGAAATACAATGAGCAGTTCTTC.

This clone was recorded only once. The rearrangement links TRBV28 to TRBJ1-2; D not certain. V gave up 7 bases and J gave up 5 bases, with 14 bases separating them. The CDR3 has 13 residues. Looked up from germline, CDR1 is MDHEN and CDR2 is SYDVKM. CDR3 residues: CASTTPGRYGYTF. CDR3 coding DNA: TGTGCCAGCACCACACCCGGGAGGTATGGCTACACCTTC.

With regard to this clone: Other DNA sequences from this sample encode an identical CDR3 as well. The gene calls are TRBV5-1 and TRBJ2-7, with a weak D call TRBD1 (5 bases). This CDR3 has 15 amino acids. The V end was cut by 2 bases, the J end by 2 bases, with 14 bases between. Germline assignment: CDR1 SGHRS and CDR2 YFSETQ. This CDR3 reads CASSFSTGATYEQYF. CDR3 nucleotide sequence: TGCGCCAGCAGCTTTTCGACTGGGGCCACCTACGAGCAGTACTTC.

The CDR3 sequence is CASSQDRGKQPQHF. In DNA form, the CDR3 reads TGTGCCAGCAGCCAAGACAGGGGAAAGCAGCCCCAGCATTTT. The J gene is TRBJ1-5, the V gene TRBV7-9; 8 bases match TRBD1. J lost 7 bases, V lost 5 bases, and 7 bases had no gene match. The CDR3 contains 14 residues. Per the germline V gene, CDR1 is SEHNR and CDR2 is FQNEAQ (reference sequence).